This T cell receptor beta chain stems from a study of blood T cell repertoires in COVID-19. Libraries were prepared by immunoSEQ multiplex PCR; TCRdb keeps only in-frame clonotypes and omits some of them. The table lists about 360,000 clones, around 87% of them singletons. The germline V gene encodes CDR1 SGHRS and CDR2 YFSETQ. The CDR3 extends over 17 amino acids. V lost 4 bases, J lost 0 bases, and 9 bases stayed unmatched. Sequences were obtained from peripheral blood. The gene calls are TRBV5-1 and TRBJ2-3; the match to TRBD2 covers 9 bases. The receptor's source is a human donor in a cohort sampled during active COVID-19. As DNA, the CDR3 is TGCGCCAGCAGCACCAGGATTAGCGGGAGCAGCACAGATACGCAGTATTTT. Residues: CASSTRISGSSTDTQYF. Full variable domain (rest looked up from reference TRBV5-1 and TRBJ2-3): KAGVTQTPRYLIKTRGQQVTLSCSPISGHRSVSWYQQTPGQGLQFLFEYFSETQRNKGNFPGRFSGRQFSNSRSEMNVSTLELGDSALYLCASSTRISGSSTDTQYFGPGTRLTVL.